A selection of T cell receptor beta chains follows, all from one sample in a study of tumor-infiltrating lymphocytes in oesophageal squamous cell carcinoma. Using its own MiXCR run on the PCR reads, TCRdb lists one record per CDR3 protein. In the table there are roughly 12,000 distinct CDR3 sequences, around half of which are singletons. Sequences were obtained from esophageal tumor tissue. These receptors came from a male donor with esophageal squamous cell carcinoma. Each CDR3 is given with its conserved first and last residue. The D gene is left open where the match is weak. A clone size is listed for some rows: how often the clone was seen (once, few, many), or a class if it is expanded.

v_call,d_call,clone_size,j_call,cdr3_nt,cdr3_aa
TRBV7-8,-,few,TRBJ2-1,TGTGCCAGCAGCTTAGTTGGACTAAACGATGAGCAGTTCTTC,CASSLVGLNDEQFF
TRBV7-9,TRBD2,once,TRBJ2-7,TGTGCCAGCAGCTCAACAAGCGGGAGATACGACGAGCAGTACTTC,CASSSTSGRYDEQYF
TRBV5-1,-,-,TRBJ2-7,TGCGCCAGCAGCCCTGACACTTACGAGCAGTACTTC,CASSPDTYEQYF
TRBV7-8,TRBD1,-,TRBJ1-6,TGTGCCAGCAGCTTACGCGCAGGGACAGACTCACCCCTCCACTTT,CASSLRAGTDSPLHF
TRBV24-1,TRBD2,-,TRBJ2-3,TGTGCCACCAGTGATCCCCGGACAGGGGTGGGACTAGCGGGGAGCACAGATACGCAGTATTTT,CATSDPRTGVGLAGSTDTQYF
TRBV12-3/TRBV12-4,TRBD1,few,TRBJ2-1,TGTGCCAGCAGTGGTCAGGGACAGGGGATCAATGAGCAGTTCTTC,CASSGQGQGINEQFF
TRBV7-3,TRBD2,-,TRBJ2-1,TGTGCCAGCAGCTTAGAGCGGGAGTTCACTGAGCAGTTCTTC,CASSLEREFTEQFF
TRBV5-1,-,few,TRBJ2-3,TGCGCCAGCAGTCGTATAGCGGATCACACAGATACGCAGTATTTT,CASSRIADHTDTQYF
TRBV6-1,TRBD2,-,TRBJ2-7,TGTGCCAGCAGTGAAGGTATAGGTTCTAGCGGGAACGACGAGCAGTACTTC,CASSEGIGSSGNDEQYF
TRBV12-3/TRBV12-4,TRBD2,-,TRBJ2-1,TGTGCCAGCAGTAGTAGCGGGTTCTTCGGCAATGAGCAGTTCTTC,CASSSSGFFGNEQFF
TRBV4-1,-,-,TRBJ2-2,TGCGCCAGCGCTTATGTGGGCACCGGGGAGCTGTTTTTT,CASAYVGTGELFF
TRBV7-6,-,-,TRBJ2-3,TGTGCCAGCAGCTTAGACAGGCGGGATGGCCGCACAGATACGCAGTATTTT,CASSLDRRDGRTDTQYF
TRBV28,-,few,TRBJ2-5,TGTGCCAGCAGGGGGCGCTCGGCTGGTGAACGTGAGCAGTACTTC,CASRGRSAGEREQYF
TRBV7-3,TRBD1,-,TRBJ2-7,TGTGCCAGCAGCATAAACAGGGGGATGCAGTACTTC,CASSINRGMQYF
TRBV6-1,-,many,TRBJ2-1,TGTGCCACCTGGGACCGTAGTTGGGGCTCCTACAATGAGCAGTTCTTC,CATWDRSWGSYNEQFF
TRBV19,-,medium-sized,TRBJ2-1,TGTGCCAGTAGTATCAGGAATGAGCAGTTCTTC,CASSIRNEQFF
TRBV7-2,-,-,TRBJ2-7,TGTGCCAGCAGGCCCGGGGGCGGGACAACTCGCGAGCAGTACTTC,CASRPGGGTTREQYF
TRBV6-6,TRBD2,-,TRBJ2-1,TGCGCCAGCAGGGTAGCGGGAGGGGAGGATGAGCAGTTCTTC,CASRVAGGEDEQFF
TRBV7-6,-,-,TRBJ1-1,TGTGCCAGCAGCCGGGACTCGAACATTGAAGCTTTCTTT,CASSRDSNIEAFF
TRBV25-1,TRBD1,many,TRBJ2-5,TGTGCCAGCAGTGACGACAGGGTAGAGACCCAGTACTTC,CASSDDRVETQYF
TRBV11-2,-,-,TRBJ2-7,TGTGCCAGCAGCTTAGGGCCTGCTGGGGGCGCCTACGAGCAGTACTTC,CASSLGPAGGAYEQYF
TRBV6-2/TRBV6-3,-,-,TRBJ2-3,TGTGCCAGCAGGCTCGGGCTTCACAGCACAGATACGCAGTATTTT,CASRLGLHSTDTQYF
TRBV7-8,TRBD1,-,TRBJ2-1,TGTGCCAGCAGCTCCAGTTGGGGACAGGAAAACAATGAGCAGTTCTTC,CASSSSWGQENNEQFF
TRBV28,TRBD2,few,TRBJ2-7,TGTGCCAGCAGTTTCTCGGGGGGGCCTTACCCGGAGCAGTACTTC,CASSFSGGPYPEQYF
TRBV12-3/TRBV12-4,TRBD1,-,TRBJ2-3,TGTGCCAGCAGCCCTATACAGGGGGCGGTTGATACGCAGTATTTT,CASSPIQGAVDTQYF
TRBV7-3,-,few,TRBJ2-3,TGTGCCAGCAGCTTGGGCGGTACGCAGTATTTT,CASSLGGTQYF
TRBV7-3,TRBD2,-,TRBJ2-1,TGTGCCAGCAGCTTAAAGGCCGGGCTAGCGGGGCCCAATGAGCAGTTCTTC,CASSLKAGLAGPNEQFF
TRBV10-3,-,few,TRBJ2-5,TGTGCCATCAGTGATCGGGGGGCTGAGACCCAGTACTTC,CAISDRGAETQYF
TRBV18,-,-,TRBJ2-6,TGTGCCAGCTCAGGTATATTCTCTGGGGCCAACGTCCTGACTTTC,CASSGIFSGANVLTF
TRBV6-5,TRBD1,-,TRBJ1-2,TGTGCCAGCAGAGGGACAGGGGGCTTCTATGGCTACACCTTC,CASRGTGGFYGYTF
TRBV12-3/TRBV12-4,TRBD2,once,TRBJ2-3,TGTGCCAGCAGTTCCGGACTAGCGGGAGGGCCAGATACGCAGTATTTT,CASSSGLAGGPDTQYF
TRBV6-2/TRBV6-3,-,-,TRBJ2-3,-,CATFRGEGAYVCFF
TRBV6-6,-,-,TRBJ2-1,TGTGCCAGCAGTTACTCGAGAGGGACCGATGAGCAGTTCTTC,CASSYSRGTDEQFF
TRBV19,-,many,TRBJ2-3,TGTGCCAGTAGTATAGGGACTAGCACAGATACGCAGTATTTT,CASSIGTSTDTQYF
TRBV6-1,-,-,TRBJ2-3,TGTGCCCACAACAGGGACGATGGCACAGATACGCAGTATTTT,CAHNRDDGTDTQYF
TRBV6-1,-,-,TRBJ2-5,TGTGCCAGCGCTAGGGGGGGGGAGGTAGAGACCCAGTACTTC,CASARGGEVETQYF
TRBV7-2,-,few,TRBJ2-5,TGTGCCAGCAGCCAAAGGCAGGCCCAGTACTTC,CASSQRQAQYF
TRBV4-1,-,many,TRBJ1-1,TGCGCCAGCAGCCAAGATTCCTTCACTGAAGCTTTCTTT,CASSQDSFTEAFF
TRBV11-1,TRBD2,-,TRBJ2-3,TGTGCCAGCAGTCCACCTAGCGGTAGCACAGATACGCAGTATTTT,CASSPPSGSTDTQYF
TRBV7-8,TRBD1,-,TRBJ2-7,TGTGCCAGCAGACCGGACAGGGGCTACGAGCAGTACTTC,CASRPDRGYEQYF